The T cell receptor (beta chain) described here comes from a study of CD8 T cells in ankylosing spondylitis (dated by TCRdb to about 2017). Turning to the overall study: To find TCR variants linked to disease, the study profiled T cell receptor beta repertoires in ankylosing spondylitis patients and healthy donors. Peripheral blood was sampled, and synovial fluid was additionally collected from ankylosing spondylitis patients. The full study cohort comprised approximately 23 ankylosing spondylitis patients and roughly 110 healthy donors.

Overall study outcomes, separate from this receptor: The disease-linked clones were reported to be significantly enriched in matched synovial fluid samples from ankylosing spondylitis patients. Some of the motif variants had been reported before in the synovial fluid and blood of reactive arthritis patients, a finding that suggests common disease-initiation mechanisms. In peripheral blood, the disease-linked clones were found at relatively low frequencies and had a CD8+ phenotype. A TCR beta motif made up of fewer than 10 highly homologous amino acid variants appeared to be characteristic of blood from ankylosing spondylitis patients.

Trimming takes 8 bases off V and 2 bases off J; junction bases not matched to a gene: 5. The germline V gene encodes CDR1 DFQATT and CDR2 SNEGSKA (reference sequence). The CDR3, cysteine through phenylalanine, is 13 amino acids long. Of the read, only the CDR3 DNA is kept; its 39 bases are in frame from base 1. This clonotype was detected only a few times. There is no known antigen for this receptor. Base qualities are not at hand, and no much larger clone is one base apart. TCRdb records Illumina HiSeq 2500 as the sequencer. Quantitative 5'-RACE with molecular barcodes was used to prepare TCR beta libraries. Regarding the original processing steps: Disease-linked TCR variants were identified with a new computational method built on a probabilistic model of VDJ rearrangement. The public sequencing data were trimmed at Q25 with fastp and processed into clonotypes with MiXCR by TCRdb, which kept only in-frame beta chains. All rows with the same CDR3 protein become a single entry with the most common DNA and genes. These V and J calls rely on TCRdb rather than the paper's analysis. A total of 400,000 or so distinct CDR3 sequences appear in this sample, roughly a quarter of them only once. 0.75% to 0.9% of the sample goes to the ten largest clones.

The source of this sequence is a male donor with ankylosing spondylitis. The material sequenced was blood, either unsorted or a sorted T cell fraction (not recorded which). Recombination joined TRBV20-1 with TRBJ2-1, with 8 middle bases fitting TRBD1. The CDR3 protein sequence reads: CSPRTGPYNEQFF. The nucleotides are TGCAGTCCAAGGACAGGGCCCTACAATGAGCAGTTCTTC.